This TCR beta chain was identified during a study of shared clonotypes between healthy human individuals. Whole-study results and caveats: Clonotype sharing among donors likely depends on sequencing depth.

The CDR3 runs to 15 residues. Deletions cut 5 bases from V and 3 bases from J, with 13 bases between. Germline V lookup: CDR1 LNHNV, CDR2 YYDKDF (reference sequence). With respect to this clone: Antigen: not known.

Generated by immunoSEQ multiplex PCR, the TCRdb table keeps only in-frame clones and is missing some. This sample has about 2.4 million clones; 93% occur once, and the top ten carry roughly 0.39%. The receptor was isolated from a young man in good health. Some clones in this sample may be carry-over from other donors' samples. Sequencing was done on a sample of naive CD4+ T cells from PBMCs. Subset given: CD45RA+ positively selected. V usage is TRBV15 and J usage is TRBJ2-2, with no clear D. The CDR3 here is CATSPRLDYTGELFF. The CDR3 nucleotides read TGTGCCACCAGCCCCCGCCTCGATTACACCGGGGAGCTGTTTTTT. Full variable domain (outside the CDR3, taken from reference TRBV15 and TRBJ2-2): DAMVIQNPRYQVTQFGKPVTLSCSQTLNHNVMYWYQQKSSQAPKLLFHYYDKDFNNEADTPDNFQSRRPNTSFCFLDIRSPGLGDTAMYLCATSPRLDYTGELFFGEGSRLTVL.